This T cell receptor beta chain is from a study of shared clonotypes between healthy human individuals (dated by TCRdb to 2020 to 2022). Looking at the study overall: The cohort included three men and two women between 18 and 49 years of age. For each donor, CD4 naive and CD4 memory were each given three plates, CD8 naive was given two plates, and CD8 memory was given one plate. To estimate repertoire size and how much clonotypes are shared between individuals, the study performed deep sequencing of blood TCR repertoires from roughly five healthy adults. To increase sequencing depth and limit assay-specific biases, TCR repertoire library preparation and sequencing were carried out by different laboratories using diverse techniques. Per donor, leukapheresis produced somewhere between about 0.9 and 9.5 billion PBMCs.

Healthy HIV-negative adults with no recently reported acute infections or vaccinations were included as donors. Every donor was a Caucasian adult residing in Nashville, Tennessee, USA. Magnetic negative selection was used to enrich CD4+ T cells, after which naive cells were positively selected on CD45RA and the negative fraction became the memory subset. After blood collection by leukapheresis, PBMCs were isolated using Ficoll-Histopaque density gradient centrifugation and then cryopreserved in the vapor phase of liquid nitrogen. Analytical flow cytometry was used to check the purity and quantity of every magnetically sorted T cell population. Each sorted fraction had its genomic DNA isolated and then quantified by UV absorbance on a Nanodrop 2000c. Findings and caveats that apply to the study as a whole: Rarefaction of sorted-subset datasets indicated incomplete sequencing despite the large sequencing depth. Compared with non-shared clonotypes, clonotypes shared by all four sorted-subset donors had higher generation probabilities. Naive subsets generally had larger estimated clonotype richness than memory subsets did. Sampling was restricted to blood, and TCR repertoires in tissues likely differ from the TCR repertoires found in blood. Across a handful of donors, approximately 5% of naive CD4, roughly 3.3% of naive CD8, 2% to 2.5% of memory CD4, and approximately 0.42% of memory CD8 clonotypes were shared. Pairwise subsampling led to the expectation that sequencing depth would affect the degree of clonotype sharing among donors. The small number of donors limited the genetic and exposure-history diversity represented.

Using the deep immunoSEQ assay, TCR CDR3 regions were amplified from genomic DNA by multiplex PCR. For each cell subset, the extracted genomic DNA was distributed evenly across all wells of several immunoSEQ 96-well plates, and each plate served as one replicate. For sorted subsets, each replicate PCR was loaded with 200 ng genomic DNA, equivalent to about 30,000 T cell genomes. Purified libraries were measured with a Qubit 3.0 fluorometer, size-checked on a Bioanalyzer 2100, and measured again with the KAPA Library Quantification kit. Every immunoSEQ 96-well plate was sequenced on a separate single-read 150-cycle Illumina NextSeq 550 flow cell. From the authors' description of their analysis: The immunoSEQ output contained only junctional sequences without quality scores, so filtering could not match that applied to full-length reads. To assign V/J genes and CDR3, sequences were annotated using PyIR, a Python wrapper for IgBLAST v1.9, with IMGT germline references. Reads were removed for weak V/J assignments (E-value above 1e-6), missing CDR3, stop codons, out-of-frame junctions, or ambiguous translated residues. V3J clonotypes were defined as sequences sharing the same inferred V gene, J gene, and CDR3 amino acid sequence. The percentage overlap between two repertoires was calculated by dividing the number of shared unique clonotypes by the size of the smaller repertoire. Repertoire richness was assessed with RTK rarefaction, the Chao1 estimator, and Recon v2.1 estimates of unobserved clonotypes. Generation probabilities were computed with OLGA for all TCRbeta clonotypes obtained by the gDNA method from a handful of donors. Held by TCRdb, this immuneACCESS table contains in-frame sequences only and omits some clones. Under half of the omission traces to an unresolved V gene where checked; the cause of the rest is unknown. V, J and clone size are those of that table, while D and trimming were read from the DNA. For this sample the table gives about 2.4 million clones, of which approximately 94% were detected only once. Around 0.4% of the sample is held by the ten biggest clonotypes.

A remark on this clone: The specificity of this receptor is unknown. The input lacks base qualities; no much larger clone sits a single base away.

The sequence came from a man aged 18 to 30 in good health. Some clones in this sample may be carry-over from other donors' samples. Sequenced input: naive CD4+ T cells from PBMCs. The cell subset or site label on this specimen signifies: CD45RA+ positively selected.

The DNA sequence follows: TGTGCCAGCAGCTTAAAGCCCGGACAGCCCCTGGGGCAGTACTTC. Its protein is CASSLKPGQPLGQYF. The rearranged chain carries TRBV5-6 and TRBJ2-7, with TRBD1 as a weak D call on 6 bases. V lost 2 bases and J lost 9 bases; the stretch between them is 21 bases long. The CDR3 runs 15 residues from the cysteine to the phenylalanine. The CDR3 DNA has 45 bases and is translated from base 1. The germline V gene gives CDR1 as SGHDT and CDR2 as YYEEEE. With the portions outside the CDR3 filled from the reference TRBV5-6 and TRBJ2-7 genes, the complete variable region becomes DAGVTQSPTHLIKTRGQQVTLRCSPKSGHDTVSWYQQALGQGPQFIFQYYEEEERQRGNFPDRFSGHQFPNYSSELNVNALLLGDSALYLCASSLKPGQPLGQYFGPGTRLTVT.